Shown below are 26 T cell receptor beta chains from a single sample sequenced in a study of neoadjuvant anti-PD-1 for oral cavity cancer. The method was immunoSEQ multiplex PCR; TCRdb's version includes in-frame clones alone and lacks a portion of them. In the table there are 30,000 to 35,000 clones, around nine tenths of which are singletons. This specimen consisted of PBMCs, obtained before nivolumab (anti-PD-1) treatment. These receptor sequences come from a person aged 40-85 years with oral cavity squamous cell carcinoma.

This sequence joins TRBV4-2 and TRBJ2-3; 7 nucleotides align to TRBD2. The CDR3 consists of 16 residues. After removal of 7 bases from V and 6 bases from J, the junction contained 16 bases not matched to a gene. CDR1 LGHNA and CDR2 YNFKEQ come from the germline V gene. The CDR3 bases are TGTGCCAGCACCCCCCGGGGCCCGGGGGGTGGGGATACGCAGTATTTT. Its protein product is CASTPRGPGGGDTQYF.

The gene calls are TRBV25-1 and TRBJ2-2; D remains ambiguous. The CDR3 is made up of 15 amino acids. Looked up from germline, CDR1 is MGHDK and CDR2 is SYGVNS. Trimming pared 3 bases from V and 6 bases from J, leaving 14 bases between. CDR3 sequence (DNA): TGTGCCAGCAGTGAGGTAGATAGTATCTCCGGGGAGCTGTTTTTT. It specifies CASSEVDSISGELFF.

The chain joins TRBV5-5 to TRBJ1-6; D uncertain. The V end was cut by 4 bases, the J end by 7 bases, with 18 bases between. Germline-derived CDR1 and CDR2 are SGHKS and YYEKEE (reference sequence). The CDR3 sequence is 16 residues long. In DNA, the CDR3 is TGTGCCAGCAGCCCCCCCTTAGCAGATCCAAATTCACCCCTCCACTTT. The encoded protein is CASSPPLADPNSPLHF.

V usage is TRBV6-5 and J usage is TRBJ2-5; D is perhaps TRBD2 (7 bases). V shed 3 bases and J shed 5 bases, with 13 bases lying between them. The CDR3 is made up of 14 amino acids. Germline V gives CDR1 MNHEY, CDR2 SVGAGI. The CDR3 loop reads CASSYGGARETQYF. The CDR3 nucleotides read TGTGCCAGCAGTTATGGGGGGGCCAGGGAGACCCAGTACTTC.

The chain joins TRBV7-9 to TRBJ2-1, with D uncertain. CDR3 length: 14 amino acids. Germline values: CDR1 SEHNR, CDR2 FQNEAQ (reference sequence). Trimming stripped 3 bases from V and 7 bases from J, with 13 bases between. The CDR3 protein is CASSFLGLDNEQFF. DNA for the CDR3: TGTGCCAGCAGCTTCCTAGGGTTGGATAATGAGCAGTTCTTC.

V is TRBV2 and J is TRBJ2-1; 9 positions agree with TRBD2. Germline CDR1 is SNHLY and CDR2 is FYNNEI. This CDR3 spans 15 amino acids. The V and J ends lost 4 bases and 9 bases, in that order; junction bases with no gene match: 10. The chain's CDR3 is CASSVEGLASAEQFF. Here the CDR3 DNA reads TGTGCCAGCAGTGTGGAGGGACTAGCCTCTGCTGAGCAGTTCTTC.

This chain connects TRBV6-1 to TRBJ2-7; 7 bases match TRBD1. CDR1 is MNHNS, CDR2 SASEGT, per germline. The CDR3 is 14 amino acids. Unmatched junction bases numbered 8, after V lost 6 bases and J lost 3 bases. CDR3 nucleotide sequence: TGTGCCAGCAGCAGGGGGACAGCACTCTACGAGCAGTACTTC. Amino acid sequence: CASSRGTALYEQYF.

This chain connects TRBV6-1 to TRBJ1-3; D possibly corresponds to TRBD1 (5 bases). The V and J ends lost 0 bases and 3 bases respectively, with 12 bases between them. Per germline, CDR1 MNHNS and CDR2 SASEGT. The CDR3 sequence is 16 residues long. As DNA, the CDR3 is TGTGCCAGCAGTGAAGCGAGCGGGGCGCGTGGAAACACCATATATTTT. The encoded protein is CASSEASGARGNTIYF.

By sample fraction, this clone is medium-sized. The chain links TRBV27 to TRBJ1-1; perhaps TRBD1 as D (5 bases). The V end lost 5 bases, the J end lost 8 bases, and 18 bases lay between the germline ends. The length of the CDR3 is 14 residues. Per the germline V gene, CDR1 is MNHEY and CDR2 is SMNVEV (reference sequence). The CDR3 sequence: CASSQQAWGIEAFF. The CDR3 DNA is TGTGCCAGCAGTCAACAGGCCTGGGGGATCGAAGCTTTCTTT.

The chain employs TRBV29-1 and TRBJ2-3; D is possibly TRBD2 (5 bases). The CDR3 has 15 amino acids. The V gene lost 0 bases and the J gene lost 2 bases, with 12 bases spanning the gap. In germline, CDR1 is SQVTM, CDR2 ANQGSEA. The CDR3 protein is CSVEEPGSATDTQYF. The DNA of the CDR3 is TGCAGCGTTGAAGAGCCGGGAAGCGCCACAGATACGCAGTATTTT.

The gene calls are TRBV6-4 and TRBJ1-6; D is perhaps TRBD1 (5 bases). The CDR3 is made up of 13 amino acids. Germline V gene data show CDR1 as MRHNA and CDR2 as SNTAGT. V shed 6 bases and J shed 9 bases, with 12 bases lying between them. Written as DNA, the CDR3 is TGTGCCAGCAGCCGGGACCAGGGTTCACCCCTCCACTTT. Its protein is CASSRDQGSPLHF.

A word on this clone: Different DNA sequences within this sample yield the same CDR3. The CDR3 sequence: CASSLRAGDNTEAFF. The CDR3 coding sequence is TGCGCCAGCAGCCTGAGGGCAGGCGATAACACTGAAGCTTTCTTT. The V and J genes are TRBV5-1 and TRBJ1-1; D is undetermined. Trimming removed 4 bases at V and 2 bases at J, with 15 bases between. Germline V gene data show CDR1 as SGHRS and CDR2 as YFSETQ. The CDR3 contains 15 residues.

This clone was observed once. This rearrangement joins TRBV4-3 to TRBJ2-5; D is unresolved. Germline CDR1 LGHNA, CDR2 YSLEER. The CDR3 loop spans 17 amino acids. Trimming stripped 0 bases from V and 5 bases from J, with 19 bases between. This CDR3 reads CASSQDLGRGHGETQYF. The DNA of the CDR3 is TGCGCCAGCAGCCAAGATCTGGGCCGAGGCCATGGGGAGACCCAGTACTTC.

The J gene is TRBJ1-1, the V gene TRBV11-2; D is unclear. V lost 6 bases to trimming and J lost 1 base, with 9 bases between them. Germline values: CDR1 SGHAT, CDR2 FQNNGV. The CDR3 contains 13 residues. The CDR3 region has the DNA TGTGCCAGCAGGTCCCTAGCGAACACTGAAGCTTTCTTT. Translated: CASRSLANTEAFF.

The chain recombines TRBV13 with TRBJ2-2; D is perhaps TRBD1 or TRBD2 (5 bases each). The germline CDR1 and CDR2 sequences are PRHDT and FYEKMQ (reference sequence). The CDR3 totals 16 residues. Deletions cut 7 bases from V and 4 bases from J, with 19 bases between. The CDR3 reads CASTLRGRTATGELFF. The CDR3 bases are TGTGCCAGCACCTTGAGGGGACGGACTGCCACCGGGGAGCTGTTTTTT.

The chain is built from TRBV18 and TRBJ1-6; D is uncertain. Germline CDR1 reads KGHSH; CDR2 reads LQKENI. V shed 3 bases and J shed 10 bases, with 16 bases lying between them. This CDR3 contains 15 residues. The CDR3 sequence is CASSPGADAGSPLHF. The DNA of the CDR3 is TGTGCCAGCTCACCGGGCGCTGACGCCGGGTCACCCCTCCACTTT.

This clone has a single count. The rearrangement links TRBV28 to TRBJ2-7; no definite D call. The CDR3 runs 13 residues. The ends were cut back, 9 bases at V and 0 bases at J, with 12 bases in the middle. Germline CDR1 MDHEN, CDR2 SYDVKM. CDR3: CASGPLSSYEQYF. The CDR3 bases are TGTGCCAGTGGACCGCTGAGCTCCTACGAGCAGTACTTC. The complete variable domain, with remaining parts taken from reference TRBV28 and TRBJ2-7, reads DVKVTQSSRYLVKRTGEKVFLECVQDMDHENMFWYRQDPGLGLRLIYFSYDVKMKEKGDIPEGYSVSREKKERFSLILESASTNQTSMYLCASGPLSSYEQYFGPGTRLTVT.

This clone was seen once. For the CDR3, the DNA is TGTGCCAGCAGCCACCAATTAGCGGGGGCCACGAACACCGGGGAGCTGTTTTTT. As protein: CASSHQLAGATNTGELFF. The chain links TRBV4-2 to TRBJ2-2, with TRBD2 matching 9 bases. This CDR3 has 18 amino acids. The J segment lost 0 bases and the V segment lost 3 bases, leaving 8 bases of the junction unmatched. The germline CDR1 and CDR2 sequences are LGHNA and YNFKEQ.

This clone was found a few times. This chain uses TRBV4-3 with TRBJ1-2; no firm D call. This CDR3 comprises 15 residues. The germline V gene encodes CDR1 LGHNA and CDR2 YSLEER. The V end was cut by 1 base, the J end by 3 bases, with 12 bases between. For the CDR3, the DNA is TGCGCCAGCAGCCAAGCGTGGGTTGGGGACTATGGCTACACCTTC. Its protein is CASSQAWVGDYGYTF.

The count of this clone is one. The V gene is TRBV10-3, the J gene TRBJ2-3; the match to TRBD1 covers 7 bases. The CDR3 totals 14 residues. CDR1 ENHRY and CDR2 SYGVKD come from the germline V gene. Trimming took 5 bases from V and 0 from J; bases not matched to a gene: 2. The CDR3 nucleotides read TGTGCCATCAGTACAGGGGCGAGCACAGATACGCAGTATTTT. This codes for CAISTGASTDTQYF.

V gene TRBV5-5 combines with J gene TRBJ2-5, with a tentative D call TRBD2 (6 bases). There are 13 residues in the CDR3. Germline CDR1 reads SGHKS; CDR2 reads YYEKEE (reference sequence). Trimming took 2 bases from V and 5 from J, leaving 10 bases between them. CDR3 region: CASSFGGDETQYF. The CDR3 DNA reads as TGTGCCAGCAGCTTCGGAGGGGACGAGACCCAGTACTTC.

The CDR3 sequence: CASSVHLGQGVVGYGYTF. DNA for the CDR3: TGTGCCAGCAGCGTCCACTTAGGACAGGGGGTTGTTGGCTATGGCTACACCTTC. The chain uses TRBV9 and TRBJ1-2; 10 bases map to TRBD1. V was pared by 2 bases and J by 4 bases, with 14 bases of the junction left unmatched. The CDR3 loop spans 18 amino acids. CDR1 SGDLS and CDR2 YYNGEE come from the germline V gene.

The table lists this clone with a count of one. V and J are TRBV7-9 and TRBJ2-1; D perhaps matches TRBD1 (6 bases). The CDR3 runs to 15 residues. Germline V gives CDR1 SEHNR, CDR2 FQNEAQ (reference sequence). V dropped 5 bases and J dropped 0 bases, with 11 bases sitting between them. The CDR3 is CASSTGQSSYNEQFF. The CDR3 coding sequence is TGTGCCAGCAGCACAGGACAGAGCTCCTACAATGAGCAGTTCTTC.

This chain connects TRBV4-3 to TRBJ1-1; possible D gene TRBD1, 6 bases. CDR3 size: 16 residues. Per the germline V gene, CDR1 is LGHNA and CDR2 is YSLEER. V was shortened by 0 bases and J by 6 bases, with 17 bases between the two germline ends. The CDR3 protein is CASSQDERGGSAEAFF. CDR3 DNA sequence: TGCGCCAGCAGCCAAGATGAGAGGGGGGGGTCAGCTGAAGCTTTCTTT.

The CDR3 DNA reads TGTGCCAGCAGCTTAGGAGGCTCAGACACAACAAGGTACACCTTC. Protein product: CASSLGGSDTTRYTF. The chain combines TRBV7-2 with TRBJ1-2; no clear D. The germline gives CDR1 SGHTA, CDR2 FQGNSA. The CDR3 has 15 residues. V was pared by 1 base and J by 11 bases, with 20 bases between.

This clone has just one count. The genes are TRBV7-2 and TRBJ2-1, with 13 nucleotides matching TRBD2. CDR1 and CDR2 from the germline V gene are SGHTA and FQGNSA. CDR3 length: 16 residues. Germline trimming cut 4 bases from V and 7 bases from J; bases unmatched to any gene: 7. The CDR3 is CASSWGLAGLVNEQFF. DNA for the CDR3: TGTGCCAGCAGCTGGGGACTAGCGGGGCTTGTTAATGAGCAGTTCTTC.